This paragraph covers one T cell receptor beta chain sequence. What it binds is not known. The template for TCR beta VDJ and CDR3 sequence profiling was genomic DNA. TCRdb re-called the reads with MiXCR, one entry per CDR3 protein. The sample lists under 200,000 distinct CDR3 sequences, roughly half occurring once. The data are from a study of CD8+CD57+ T cells in acquired aplastic anemia. As for the study in general: Roughly 3 ug was the average amount of DNA from sorted CD4+ and CD8+ cells.

Study-wide results and caveats: Researchers reported that CD8+ Simpson's diversity was not significantly different in patients versus controls. Patients and controls shared some 30 CD8+ CDR3 sequences, highly expressed in patients.

By flow cytometry, patients selected for sequencing had shown an expansion of CD8+CD57+ cells. As a group, the patients uniformly had severe acquired aplastic anemia. The CDR3 consists of 13 residues. The junction had 3 bases not matched to a gene; V was cut back by 7 bases and J by 3 bases. Germline assignment: CDR1 DFQATT and CDR2 SNEGSKA (reference sequence). Material for sequencing was sorted CD4+, CD8+, or CD8+CD57+ T cells (not recorded which) from PBMCs. V gene TRBV20-1 combines with J gene TRBJ1-6; 7 positions agree with TRBD1. The TCR was taken from a human donor with aplastic anemia. The CDR3 loop is CSGGDSYNSPLHF. For the CDR3, the DNA is TGCAGTGGCGGGGACAGCTATAATTCACCCCTCCACTTT.